One and the same sample provided the 9 T cell receptor beta chains below, sequenced in a study of regulatory T cells in long-lasting Graves disease. As for time point: newly diagnosed GD, antithyroid drugs for less than 3 months. Generation of the TCR library employed RNA extracted from PBMCs. For TCR beta, libraries came from iRepertoire HTBI primers and Arm-PCR of CDR3 regions. TCRdb analysed the multiplex PCR reads with MiXCR anew, one entry per CDR3 protein. The sample lists 350,000 to 450,000 distinct CDR3 sequences; around 14% were seen once. The same data also contributed to another study, on T cells in Graves' hyperthyroidism and ophthalmopathy.

The starting material was peripheral blood mononuclear cells (PBMCs), obtained at new diagnosis, from a patient treated with antithyroid drugs. Receptor source: a woman aged 25-40 years with Graves disease.

This clonotype was counted only a few times. The chain uses TRBV6-2 or TRBV6-3 and TRBJ1-5; no clear D gene. Per germline, CDR1 MNHEY and CDR2 SVGEGT. The V end lost 5 bases, the J end lost 0 bases, and 11 bases lay between the germline ends. The CDR3 has 15 amino acids. As DNA, the CDR3 is TGTGCCAGCAGTGAAAGGCTGGTTAGCAATCAGCCCCAGCATTTT. Protein product: CASSERLVSNQPQHF.

The sample holds many counts of this clonotype. This rearrangement joins TRBV11-2 to TRBJ2-7; perhaps TRBD2 as D (6 bases). V was cut by 3 bases and J by 4 bases, with 10 bases left in between. This CDR3 contains 13 residues. Germline CDR1 SGHAT, CDR2 FQNNGV. Here the CDR3 DNA reads TGTGCCAGCAGCTTTGGTGGGGGGTACGAGCAGTACTTC. This codes for CASSFGGGYEQYF.

This clonotype has only a few counts. This chain connects TRBV2 to TRBJ1-6; D unclear. Trimming pared 7 bases from V and 9 bases from J, leaving 13 bases between. CDR1 is SNHLY and CDR2 is FYNNEI in the germline V gene. CDR3 length: 13 amino acids. The CDR3 is CASNEARGSPLHF. Written as DNA, the CDR3 is TGTGCCAGCAACGAGGCGCGGGGTTCACCCCTCCACTTT.

The chain is built from TRBV27 and TRBJ2-7; 10 bases align to TRBD1. Germline CDR1 and CDR2: MNHEY and SMNVEV (reference sequence). This CDR3 region has 15 residues. Unmatched junction bases numbered 8, after V lost 3 bases and J lost 6 bases. CDR3 bases: TGTGCCAGCAGTTTCTCGACAGGGGGCATTATCGAGCAGTACTTC. It translates to CASSFSTGGIIEQYF.

The CDR3 reads CASSPGTRRRGDTGELFF. The CDR3 nucleotides are TGTGCCAGCAGCCCCGGGACTAGGAGGAGAGGGGACACCGGGGAGCTGTTTTTT. The rearrangement joins TRBV12-3 or TRBV12-4 to TRBJ2-2, with 8 bases lining up with TRBD2. The CDR3 covers 18 residues. After removal of 6 bases from V and 3 bases from J, the junction contained 15 bases not matched to a gene.

The rearrangement uses TRBV28 and TRBJ1-2; D unresolved. The CDR3 covers 13 residues. V lost 2 bases to trimming and J lost 8 bases, with 12 bases between them. Germline loops: CDR1 MDHEN, CDR2 SYDVKM. CDR3 in amino acids: CASSLVRERGYTF. The CDR3 coding sequence is TGTGCCAGCAGTTTAGTTAGGGAGAGGGGCTACACCTTC.

This clonotype was detected many times. The chain recombines TRBV5-1 with TRBJ2-1; D remains ambiguous. Germline V gives CDR1 SGHRS, CDR2 YFSETQ. The CDR3 spans 14 residues. Trimming took off 0 bases at V and 5 bases at J, with 9 bases between the two ends. CDR3 region: CASSLAGSDNEQFF. The CDR3 nucleotides are TGCGCCAGCAGCTTGGCGGGCTCTGACAATGAGCAGTTCTTC.

This clonotype was observed many times. The chain has TRBV30 and TRBJ1-2, with unresolved D. The CDR3 contains 12 residues. In germline, CDR1 is GTSNPN, CDR2 SVGIG (reference sequence). V gave up 3 bases and J gave up 7 bases, with 12 bases separating them. The CDR3 DNA follows: TGTGCCTGGAGCGCCGCTTGGCGTGGCTACACCTTC. Amino acid sequence: CAWSAAWRGYTF. Combining the CDR3 with reference TRBV30 and TRBJ1-2 gives the whole variable domain SQTIHQWPATLVQPVGSPLSLECTVEGTSNPNLYWYRQAAGRGLQLLFYSVGIGQISSEVPQNLSASRPQDRQFILSSKKLLLSDSGFYLCAWSAAWRGYTFGSGTRLTVV.

This clonotype was detected a few times. V and J are TRBV7-6 and TRBJ2-2; TRBD1 agrees at 11 bases. From germline, CDR1 is SGHVS and CDR2 FNYEAQ. After removal of 2 bases from V and 4 bases from J, the junction contained 6 bases not matched to a gene. CDR3 length: 17 residues. Here the CDR3 reads CASSLSTGTGGTGELFF. The CDR3 nucleotides are TGTGCCAGCAGCTTATCGACCGGGACAGGGGGCACCGGGGAGCTGTTTTTT. Filled out from reference TRBV7-6 and TRBJ2-2, the complete variable domain reads GAGVSQSPRYKVTKRGQDVALRCDPISGHVSLYWYRQALGQGPEFLTYFNYEAQQDKSGLPNDRFSAERPEGSISTLTIQRTEQRDSAMYRCASSLSTGTGGTGELFFGEGSRLTVL.